These T cell receptor beta chains were read from a single sample in a study of blood T cell repertoires in COVID-19. Some clones are missing from TCRdb's copy, which holds only in-frame ones; the method was immunoSEQ multiplex PCR. The sample lists around 160,000 clones, more than 75% seen once, with 13% to 15% in the top ten. Sequencing input: peripheral blood. The source of these receptors is a human donor with acute or convalescent COVID-19. The donor label of this sample is uncertain. The CDR3 runs from the conserved cysteine through the conserved F or W. D genes are given only for firm matches. Rows may omit the clone size; those that give it use once, few, many or a size class.

j_call clone_size d_call v_call cdr3_aa cdr3_nt
TRBJ1-1 once TRBD1 TRBV19 CASSPRTGGTEAFF TGTGCCAGTAGTCCAAGGACAGGGGGCACTGAAGCTTTCTTT
TRBJ2-1 few - TRBV2 CASSEMGQFNNEQFF TGTGCCAGCAGTGAAATGGGCCAGTTTAACAATGAGCAGTTCTTC
TRBJ1-1 - TRBD1 TRBV19 CASSTRRQGRGTHTEAFF TGTGCCAGTAGTACCCGGCGACAGGGGCGGGGGACGCACACTGAAGCTTTCTTT
TRBJ1-5 - - TRBV7-8 CASSLGLDQPQHF TGTGCCAGCAGCTTAGGACTCGATCAGCCCCAGCATTTT
TRBJ2-2 - - TRBV5-1 CASNQGRNTGELFF TGCGCCAGCAACCAGGGGCGGAACACCGGGGAGCTGTTTTTT
TRBJ1-2 - TRBD1 TRBV2 CASSPYGQGHGYTF TGTGCCAGCAGTCCATACGGACAGGGCCATGGCTACACCTTC
TRBJ1-2 - TRBD1 TRBV5-1 CASSSQTGTNYGYTF TGCGCCAGCAGCTCCCAGACAGGGACTAACTATGGCTACACCTTC
TRBJ1-6 - - TRBV7-2 CASSLGPALHF TGTGCCAGCAGCTTAGGTCCAGCCCTCCACTTT
TRBJ2-7 - TRBD1 TRBV5-1 CASSEDRDYEQYF TGCGCCAGCAGCGAAGACAGGGACTACGAGCAGTACTTC
TRBJ2-6 once - TRBV7-9 CASPPGGLSSGANVLTF TGTGCCAGCCCTCCAGGAGGGCTTTCCTCTGGGGCCAACGTCCTGACTTTC
TRBJ1-2 - - TRBV3-1/TRBV3-2 CASSQGRNYGYTF TGTGCCAGCAGCCAAGGCAGGAACTATGGCTACACCTTC
TRBJ1-2 - - TRBV7-2 CASSPAPAANYGYTF TGTGCCAGCAGCCCCGCCCCGGCGGCCAACTATGGCTACACCTTC
TRBJ1-4 - - TRBV7-2 CASTPGGEKLFF TGTGCCAGCACCCCGGGAGGCGAAAAACTGTTTTTT
TRBJ2-5 - - TRBV30 CAWRWGWQETQYF TGTGCCTGGCGGTGGGGCTGGCAAGAGACCCAGTACTTC
TRBJ1-3 - - TRBV9 CASSESSGNTIYF TGTGCCAGCAGCGAGAGTTCTGGAAACACCATATATTTT
TRBJ1-2 - - TRBV3-1/TRBV3-2 CASSPVVQNYGYTF TGTGCCAGCAGCCCAGTTGTACAGAACTATGGCTACACCTTC
TRBJ2-5 - TRBD1 TRBV11-3 CASSSPTGGETQYF TGTGCCAGCAGCTCCCCGACAGGGGGGGAGACCCAGTACTTC
TRBJ1-2 - - TRBV27 CASSPGGRVASYGYTF TGTGCCAGCAGTCCGGGGGGCAGGGTGGCCAGCTATGGCTACACCTTC
TRBJ2-4 - - TRBV19 CASSHWEALARQNIQYF TGTGCCAGTAGCCACTGGGAGGCCTTGGCGCGCCAAAACATTCAGTACTTC
TRBJ1-2 few - TRBV6-5 CASSYRGPRRGYGYTF TGTGCCAGCAGTTACAGGGGACCCAGGCGGGGATATGGCTACACCTTC
TRBJ1-2 - - TRBV18 CASSPPSGVYGYTF TGTGCCAGCTCACCACCGTCAGGGGTCTATGGCTACACCTTC
TRBJ1-1 - - TRBV4-1 CASSQGQDRTEAFF TGCGCCAGCAGCCAAGGACAGGATAGGACTGAAGCTTTCTTT
TRBJ2-5 - - TRBV19 CASRTGASNQETQYF TGTGCCAGTAGGACTGGCGCTAGCAACCAAGAGACCCAGTACTTC
TRBJ2-3 - TRBD1 TRBV7-2 CASSLARGLDTQYF TGTGCCAGCAGCTTAGCGAGGGGGCTTGATACGCAGTATTTT
TRBJ2-7 - - TRBV7-2 CASSLGASWNEQYF TGTGCCAGCAGCTTAGGGGCCAGTTGGAACGAGCAGTACTTC
TRBJ1-1 - TRBD1 TRBV7-9 CASTPRQGRDTEAFF TGTGCCAGCACCCCAAGACAGGGAAGGGACACTGAAGCTTTCTTT
TRBJ2-7 - TRBD2 TRBV5-6 CASSDSGGASYEQYF TGTGCCAGCAGCGATAGCGGGGGGGCCTCCTACGAGCAGTACTTC
TRBJ1-5 - TRBD1 TRBV7-2 CASSLRGGQDPNQPQHF TGTGCCAGCAGCTTAAGAGGGGGCCAAGATCCTAATCAGCCCCAGCATTTT
TRBJ1-5 - TRBD1 TRBV5-1 CASSESGGYSNQPQHF TGCGCCAGCAGCGAGTCAGGGGGCTATAGCAATCAGCCCCAGCATTTT
TRBJ2-7 - TRBD1 TRBV6-2/TRBV6-3 CASSYDGDRPSAQYF TGTGCCAGCAGTTACGACGGGGACAGGCCCTCAGCGCAGTACTTC
TRBJ1-2 - - TRBV7-2 CASTSVLGGDYGYTF TGTGCCAGCACCTCAGTCCTGGGGGGAGACTATGGCTACACCTTC
TRBJ1-1 once TRBD1 TRBV7-9 CASQEQGMNTEAFF TGTGCCAGCCAAGAACAGGGGATGAACACTGAAGCTTTCTTT
TRBJ2-3 - TRBD1 TRBV6-4 CASSPGQGADTQYF TGTGCCAGCAGTCCGGGACAGGGAGCAGATACGCAGTATTTT
TRBJ1-2 - TRBD1 TRBV10-3 CAIRGQGADYGYTF TGTGCCATCAGGGGACAGGGGGCAGACTATGGCTACACCTTC
TRBJ1-4 few TRBD1 TRBV11-2 CASSLDGQGNEKLFF TGTGCCAGCAGCTTAGATGGACAGGGGAATGAAAAACTGTTTTTT
TRBJ1-2 - - TRBV4-1 CASSQEVTGPSGSYTF TGCGCCAGCAGCCAAGAGGTCACAGGGCCGAGTGGGAGCTACACCTTC
TRBJ1-2 - - TRBV15 CATSRVQGGSGNYGYTF TGTGCCACCAGCAGGGTCCAGGGAGGCAGTGGTAACTATGGCTACACCTTC
TRBJ2-1 - - TRBV9 CASSVVGGLNPHEQFF TGTGCCAGCAGCGTAGTGGGCGGACTGAACCCCCATGAGCAGTTCTTC
TRBJ1-1 - - TRBV5-1 CASSLRQGNTEAFF TGCGCCAGCAGCTTGCGGCAGGGGAACACTGAAGCTTTCTTT
TRBJ2-5 - TRBD2 TRBV11-2 CASSFGTSGGARETQYF TGTGCCAGCAGCTTTGGGACTAGCGGGGGGGCGCGTGAGACCCAGTACTTC
TRBJ1-6 - - TRBV7-8 CASSLASTARGSSYNSPLHF TGTGCCAGCAGCTTAGCGTCGACAGCTAGGGGAAGCTCCTATAATTCACCCCTCCACTTT
TRBJ1-1 - TRBD1 TRBV3-1/TRBV3-2 CASRRQGQGTEAFF TGTGCCAGCAGGCGACAGGGACAGGGGACTGAAGCTTTCTTT
TRBJ1-5 - - TRBV2 CASQGGDYNQPQHF TGTGCCTCCCAAGGGGGGGACTACAATCAGCCCCAGCATTTT
TRBJ1-1 few - TRBV25-1 CASSVNSPGLLNTEAFF TGTGCCAGCAGTGTAAATTCACCCGGACTGTTGAACACTGAAGCTTTCTTT
TRBJ1-1 - - TRBV4-2 CASSQEWAGRTEAFF TGTGCCAGCAGCCAAGAATGGGCAGGGCGGACTGAAGCTTTCTTT
TRBJ1-3 - - TRBV9 CASSQLWGVSGNTIYF TGTGCCAGCAGTCAACTCTGGGGGGTCTCTGGAAACACCATATATTTT
TRBJ1-1 - - TRBV7-2 CASSFRTVAEAFF TGTGCCAGCAGCTTTAGGACAGTAGCAGAAGCTTTCTTT
TRBJ1-2 - TRBD1 TRBV6-6 CASSNRQGDYGYTF TGTGCCAGCAGTAACCGACAGGGGGACTATGGCTACACCTTC
TRBJ2-7 - - TRBV7-9 CASTWGELSSYEQYF TGTGCCAGCACCTGGGGGGAGTTGAGCTCCTACGAGCAGTACTTC
TRBJ2-1 few TRBD1 TRBV6-5 CASSLQGAREQFF TGTGCCAGCAGTCTTCAGGGGGCTAGGGAGCAGTTCTTC
TRBJ2-5 - TRBD1 TRBV30 CAWSVQGAWETQYF TGTGCCTGGAGTGTACAGGGGGCATGGGAGACCCAGTACTTC
TRBJ2-2 - - TRBV9 CASSIEGSRATGELFF TGTGCCAGCAGCATAGAGGGGTCCAGGGCCACCGGGGAGCTGTTTTTT
TRBJ2-3 - - TRBV30 CAWSAGSPDTQYF TGTGCCTGGAGTGCAGGGTCCCCAGATACGCAGTATTTT
TRBJ1-5 - TRBD1 TRBV19 CASSTSGQGGTITNQPQHF TGTGCCAGTAGTACCTCTGGACAGGGGGGGACAATAACCAATCAGCCCCAGCATTTT
TRBJ1-2 - TRBD1 TRBV3-1/TRBV3-2 CASSHRVGQGYGYTF TGTGCCAGCAGCCATCGAGTTGGACAGGGGTATGGCTACACCTTC
TRBJ2-2 - - TRBV30 CAGASGAVAGELFF TGTGCCGGGGCGTCAGGGGCTGTAGCCGGGGAGCTGTTTTTT
TRBJ1-2 once - TRBV10-3 CAISVEGVYGYTF TGTGCCATCAGTGTTGAGGGCGTCTATGGCTACACCTTC
TRBJ2-7 - - TRBV2 CASSGQFYEQYF TGTGCCAGCAGTGGCCAGTTCTACGAGCAGTACTTC
TRBJ1-3 once - TRBV5-5 CASSLGRRGGDSGNTIYF TGTGCCAGCAGCTTGGGTCGGCGCGGGGGAGACTCTGGAAACACCATATATTTT